This T cell receptor (beta chain) was recorded in a study of cytomegalovirus exposure and HLA in healthy donors. Study-wide points: The study listed some 160 cytomegalovirus-associated TCR beta chains. Some V segments could not be told apart, so they were left out, TRBV6-2 and TRBV6-3 among them.

Regarding this clone: The antigen is unknown.

A multiplex PCR was run with 60 Vbeta primers and 13 Jbeta primers. Clones were read by immunoSEQ multiplex PCR, and TCRdb kept only the in-frame ones, dropping some. Of more than 110,000 clones in the sample, 60% to 80% were seen once. The CDR3 totals 13 residues. With V trimmed by 3 bases and J by 8 bases, 4 bases remained unmatched. Germline V CDR1 and CDR2: SGHTA, FQGNSA. The receptor was isolated from a male donor in good health and CMV-seronegative. The sequencing sample was made of PBMCs. The chain carries TRBV7-2 and TRBJ2-1; 7 bases line up with TRBD1. The DNA for the CDR3 is TGTGCCAGCAGCTTTGACAGGGTGGATGAGCAGTTCTTC. The encoded protein is CASSFDRVDEQFF. The full variable domain, completed using reference TRBV7-2 and TRBJ2-1, is GAGVSQSPSNKVTEKGKDVELRCDPISGHTALYWYRQSLGQGLEFLIYFQGNSAPDKSGLPSDRFSAERTGGSVSTLTIQRTQQEDSAVYLCASSFDRVDEQFFGPGTRLTVL.